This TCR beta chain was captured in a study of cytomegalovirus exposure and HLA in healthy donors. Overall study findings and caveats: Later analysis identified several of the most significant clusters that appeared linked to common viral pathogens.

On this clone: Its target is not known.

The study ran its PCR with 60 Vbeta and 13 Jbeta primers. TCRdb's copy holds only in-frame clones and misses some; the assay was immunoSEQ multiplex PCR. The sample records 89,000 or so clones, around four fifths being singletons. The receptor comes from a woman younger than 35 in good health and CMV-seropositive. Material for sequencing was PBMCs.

The CDR3 protein is CASSPRHKSEAFF. The CDR3 nucleotides are TGTGCCAGCAGTCCACGACATAAATCTGAAGCTTTCTTT. The chain couples TRBV28 to TRBJ1-1; D remains unclear. Trimming took off 5 bases at V and 6 bases at J, with 13 bases between the two ends. The CDR3 length is 13 residues. Germline CDR1 reads MDHEN; CDR2 reads SYDVKM.